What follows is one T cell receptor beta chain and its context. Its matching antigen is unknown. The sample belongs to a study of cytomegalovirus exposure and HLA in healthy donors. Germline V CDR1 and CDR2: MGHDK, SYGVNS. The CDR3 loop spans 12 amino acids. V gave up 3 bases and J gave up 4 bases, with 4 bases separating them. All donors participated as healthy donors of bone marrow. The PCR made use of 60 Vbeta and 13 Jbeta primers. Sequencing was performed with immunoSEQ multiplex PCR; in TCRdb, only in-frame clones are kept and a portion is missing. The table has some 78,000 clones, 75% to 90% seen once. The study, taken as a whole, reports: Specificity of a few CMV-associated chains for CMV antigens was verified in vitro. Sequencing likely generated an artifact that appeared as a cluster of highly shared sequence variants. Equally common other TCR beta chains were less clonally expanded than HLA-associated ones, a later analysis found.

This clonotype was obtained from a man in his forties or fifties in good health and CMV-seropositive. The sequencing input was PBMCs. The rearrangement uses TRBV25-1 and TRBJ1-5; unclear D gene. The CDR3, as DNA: TGTGCCAGCAGTGAGTCTAATCAGCCCCAGCATTTT. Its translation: CASSESNQPQHF.